The 29 T cell receptor beta chains below were found in one sample sequenced in a study of T cell responses to AZD1222 COVID-19 vaccine. TCRdb keeps only in-frame clones here, not all; method: immunoSEQ multiplex PCR. Of 100,000 to 150,000 clones listed, under 90% were seen once; the top ten hold about 4.1%. This specimen consisted of peripheral blood, obtained on day 0 of AZD1222 vaccination. These receptors all stem from an adult in good health.

The rearrangement links TRBV5-1 to TRBJ2-7; no definite D call. V lost 2 bases, J lost 3 bases, and 21 bases lay in between. Germline CDR1 reads SGHRS; CDR2 reads YFSETQ. CDR3 length: 17 amino acids. The CDR3 is CASSFTQSNHYYYEQYF. The CDR3 bases are TGCGCCAGCAGCTTCACCCAGTCCAATCATTATTACTACGAGCAGTACTTC.

The rearrangement uses TRBV7-8 and TRBJ2-5; 8 bases are a match to TRBD2. This CDR3 is built from 15 residues. V was clipped by 1 base and J by 4 bases; unmatched bases: 5. CDR1 is SGHVS, CDR2 FQNEAQ, per germline. The CDR3 sequence: CASSLGGGPSETQYF. CDR3 DNA sequence: TGTGCCAGCAGCTTAGGCGGGGGGCCGTCAGAGACCCAGTACTTC. The whole variable domain, remainder taken from reference TRBV7-8 and TRBJ2-5, is GAGVSQSPRYKVAKRGQDVALRCDPISGHVSLFWYQQALGQGPEFLTYFQNEAQLDKSGLPSDRFFAERPEGSVSTLKIQRTQQEDSAVYLCASSLGGGPSETQYFGPGTRLLVL.

The V and J genes are TRBV11-1 and TRBJ2-1; D perhaps matches TRBD1 (6 bases). This CDR3 is built from 12 residues. Trimming removed 5 bases at V and 8 bases at J, with 10 bases between. CDR1 SGHAT and CDR2 FQDESV come from the germline V gene (reference sequence). CDR3 sequence reads: CASSPDSYEQFF. The CDR3 nucleotides are TGTGCCAGCAGCCCGGACAGCTATGAGCAGTTCTTC. The full variable domain, with the rest looked up from reference TRBV11-1 and TRBJ2-1, is EAEVAQSPRYKITEKSQAVAFWCDPISGHATLYWYRQILGQGPELLVQFQDESVVDDSQLPKDRFSAERLKGVDSTLKIQPAELGDSAMYLCASSPDSYEQFFGPGTRLTVL.

The gene calls are TRBV14 and TRBJ2-3; D may be TRBD2 (6 bases). Germline CDR1 reads SGHDN; CDR2 reads FVKESK. This CDR3 has 14 amino acids. The V and J ends lost 4 bases and 0 bases respectively, with 8 bases between them. The CDR3 coding sequence is TGTGCCAGCAGCCGAGGGACTAGCACAGATACGCAGTATTTT. It yields the protein CASSRGTSTDTQYF.

As DNA, the CDR3 is TGTGCCAGTAGCCCCCGGGGACAGATAGTGACTATTGGCTACGAGCAGTACTTC. It yields the protein CASSPRGQIVTIGYEQYF. The V call is TRBV19, the J call TRBJ2-7, with 7 bases matching TRBD1. CDR1 is LNHDA, CDR2 SQIVND, per germline (reference sequence). CDR3 size: 18 residues. V lost 6 bases and J lost 3; bases outside the gene matches: 20.

This chain links TRBV4-1 with TRBJ2-7; 8 bases align to TRBD2. J gave up 10 bases and V 0 bases, and 11 bases lay outside the gene matches. Germline CDR1 is MGHRA and CDR2 is YSYEKL. The CDR3 sequence is 15 residues long. The CDR3 DNA reads as TGCGCCAGCAGCCAAGAGGGGTCTAGCGGGTTTAAACAGTACTTC. Residues: CASSQEGSSGFKQYF.

The chain carries TRBV27 and TRBJ1-1; the D is unclear. Per germline, CDR1 MNHEY and CDR2 SMNVEV (reference sequence). The germline V and J ends were trimmed by 6 bases and 0 bases, with 11 bases remaining between them. This CDR3 contains 14 residues. This chain's CDR3 is CASSQRGMNTEAFF. DNA of the CDR3: TGTGCCAGCAGCCAACGGGGTATGAACACTGAAGCTTTCTTT.

This sequence joins TRBV14 and TRBJ1-2; D ambiguous. CDR3 size: 14 residues. CDR1 is SGHDN, CDR2 FVKESK, per germline. Between the trimmed V and J ends, which lost 1 base and 2 bases, there was a span of 8 bases. DNA for the CDR3: TGTGCCAGCAGCCAAGGCGAGGGAAACTATGGCTACACCTTC. Its translation is CASSQGEGNYGYTF. Based on the CDR3 plus reference TRBV14 and TRBJ1-2, the full variable domain is EAGVTQFPSHSVIEKGQTVTLRCDPISGHDNLYWYRRVMGKEIKFLLHFVKESKQDESGMPNNRFLAERTGGTYSTLKVQPAELEDSGVYFCASSQGEGNYGYTFGSGTRLTVV.

The chain joins TRBV7-2 to TRBJ2-7, with 7 bases fitting TRBD2. The CDR3 contains 14 residues. Germline V gives CDR1 SGHTA, CDR2 FQGNSA. V lost 0 bases, J lost 3 bases, and 2 bases stayed unmatched. The CDR3 region is CASSLATGGYEQYF. CDR3 nucleotide sequence: TGTGCCAGCAGCTTAGCAACGGGAGGCTACGAGCAGTACTTC.

The V gene is TRBV7-2, the J gene TRBJ2-1; TRBD2 matches at 14 bases. Germline lookup yields CDR1 SGHTA and CDR2 FQGNSA. The CDR3 is 15 amino acids. V lost 5 bases to trimming and J lost 7 bases; unmatched junction nucleotides: 4. CDR3 nucleotides: TGTGCCAGCAGCCCCCGACTAGCGGGAGGGAATGAGCAGTTCTTC. This sequence encodes CASSPRLAGGNEQFF.

This sequence joins TRBV5-4 and TRBJ2-1; maybe TRBD2 (6 bases). The CDR3 spans 14 residues. Trimming pared 1 base from V and 4 bases from J, leaving 9 bases between. Per germline, CDR1 SGHNT and CDR2 YYREEE (reference sequence). CDR3 in amino acids: CASSLRGTYNEQFF. CDR3 DNA: TGTGCCAGCAGCTTGCGGGGGACGTACAATGAGCAGTTCTTC. Variable domain in full (rest from reference TRBV5-4 and TRBJ2-1): ETGVTQSPTHLIKTRGQQVTLRCSSQSGHNTVSWYQQALGQGPQFIFQYYREEENGRGNFPPRFSGLQFPNYSSELNVNALELDDSALYLCASSLRGTYNEQFFGPGTRLTVL.

The CDR3 protein is CAISPSRQGRGEQYF. The CDR3 DNA reads TGTGCCATCAGTCCTAGCCGACAGGGAAGGGGCGAGCAGTACTTC. V gene TRBV10-3 combines with J gene TRBJ2-7; 7 bases are shared with TRBD1. Germline CDR1 ENHRY, CDR2 SYGVKD. The CDR3 has 15 residues. V lost 5 bases to trimming and J lost 6 bases; unmatched junction nucleotides: 13.

This chain links TRBV14 with TRBJ2-5, with TRBD1 matching over 8 bases. This CDR3 comprises 16 residues. V gave up 5 bases and J gave up 5 bases; unmatched junction bases: 13. CDR1 and CDR2 from the germline V gene are SGHDN and FVKESK. The CDR3 coding sequence is TGTGCCAGCAGCTCCTGGACAGGGTCTTATCGGGAGACCCAGTACTTC. Translated, it gives CASSSWTGSYRETQYF. Drawing the rest from reference TRBV14 and TRBJ2-5, the complete variable domain is EAGVTQFPSHSVIEKGQTVTLRCDPISGHDNLYWYRRVMGKEIKFLLHFVKESKQDESGMPNNRFLAERTGGTYSTLKVQPAELEDSGVYFCASSSWTGSYRETQYFGPGTRLLVL.

J is TRBJ1-4 and V is TRBV7-2; a weak D match, TRBD1 (6 bases). Deletions cut 0 bases from V and 8 bases from J, with 19 bases between. The CDR3 contains 17 residues. Germline V CDR1 and CDR2: SGHTA, FQGNSA. The CDR3 spells CASSLALGAGRKEKLFF. In DNA form, the CDR3 reads TGTGCCAGCAGCTTAGCGCTGGGGGCAGGGAGGAAGGAAAAACTGTTTTTT.

The chain is built from TRBV19 and TRBJ2-1, with TRBD2 matching 8 bases. The CDR3 contains 15 residues. Losses at the gene ends were 7 bases for V and 6 bases for J; bases not matched to a gene: 11. The V gene's germline CDR1 is LNHDA and CDR2 SQIVND (reference sequence). The DNA of the CDR3 is TGTGCCAGTACCTCGGGGGGGCGAGGGAGCAATGAGCAGTTCTTC. Amino acids: CASTSGGRGSNEQFF.

The V and J genes are TRBV3-1 (or the pseudogene TRBV3-2) and TRBJ2-3; D possibly uses TRBD1 or TRBD2 (5 bases each). Trimming took 2 bases from V and 10 from J, leaving 19 bases between them. This CDR3 spans 15 amino acids. CDR1 LGHDT and CDR2 YNNKEL come from the germline V gene (reference sequence). The CDR3 sequence: CASSQLTGTQEAQYF. CDR3 sequence (DNA): TGTGCCAGCAGCCAACTCACCGGGACGCAAGAGGCGCAGTATTTT.

This sequence joins TRBV6-5 and TRBJ1-5, with 12 bases matching TRBD1. Germline CDR1 and CDR2: MNHEY and SVGAGI. The CDR3 covers 15 residues. Trimming removed 8 bases from V and 8 bases from J; junction bases left unmatched: 10. The DNA of the CDR3 is TGTGCCAGCTCTCCCGGGACAGGGGGCTTGGAGCCCCAGCATTTT. It yields the protein CASSPGTGGLEPQHF.

A few counts support this clone. This rearrangement joins TRBV7-2 to TRBJ2-1; TRBD2 aligns across 11 bases. CDR1 is SGHTA, CDR2 FQGNSA, per germline. The V segment lost 5 bases and the J segment 10 bases; nucleotides outside the gene matches: 7. The CDR3 runs to 14 residues. CDR3 bases: TGTGCCAGCAGCATTAGCGGGGGGGCCCGGGAGCAGTTCTTC. Translated, it gives CASSISGGAREQFF. The variable domain in full, completed from reference TRBV7-2 and TRBJ2-1, reads GAGVSQSPSNKVTEKGKDVELRCDPISGHTALYWYRQSLGQGLEFLIYFQGNSAPDKSGLPSDRFSAERTGGSVSTLTIQRTQQEDSAVYLCASSISGGAREQFFGPGTRLTVL.

This sequence joins TRBV5-4 and TRBJ2-3; D is undetermined. Germline V gene lookup returns CDR1 SGHNT and CDR2 YYREEE (reference sequence). Trimming took 9 bases from V and 5 from J, leaving 13 bases between them. CDR3 length: 12 residues. The CDR3 DNA reads TGTGCCACCAGAGCCCCCGGAGATACGCAGTATTTT. Its protein is CATRAPGDTQYF.

V usage is TRBV30 and J usage is TRBJ1-5, with a weak D call TRBD1 (5 bases). V was shortened by 0 bases and J by 9 bases, with 9 bases between the two germline ends. This CDR3 has 12 residues. The germline gives CDR1 GTSNPN, CDR2 SVGIG (reference sequence). CDR3 sequence: CAWSVRGRPQHF. In nucleotides, the CDR3 is TGTGCCTGGAGTGTAAGGGGCAGGCCCCAGCATTTT.

This clone was observed many times. The CDR3 DNA reads TGTGCCAGCAGCTTACATGTCCTCGCGGATCAAGAGACCCAGTACTTC. Amino acid sequence: CASSLHVLADQETQYF. The rearrangement joins TRBV7-9 to TRBJ2-5; D unresolved. Trimming pared 2 bases from V and 2 bases from J, leaving 15 bases between. CDR3 length: 16 residues. The V gene's germline CDR1 is SEHNR and CDR2 FQNEAQ (reference sequence).

This chain uses TRBV7-8 with TRBJ1-1; D might be TRBD1 (5 bases). Germline CDR1 is SGHVS and CDR2 is FQNEAQ. The CDR3 covers 14 residues. Trimming pared 1 base from V and 1 base from J, leaving 7 bases between. CDR3 amino acids: CASSLVGGNTEAFF. In nucleotides, the CDR3 is TGTGCCAGCAGCTTAGTGGGGGGGAACACTGAAGCTTTCTTT.

This clone occurred once. The chain carries TRBV10-2 and TRBJ1-2; no definite D call. There are 14 residues in the CDR3. The germline CDR1 and CDR2 sequences are WSHSY and SAAADI. V was clipped by 3 bases and J by 4 bases, with 12 bases between them. The CDR3 coding sequence is TGCGCCAGCAGTGAAATAGGGCAACTCTATGGCTACACCTTC. It encodes CASSEIGQLYGYTF.

The chain carries TRBV3-1 (or the pseudogene TRBV3-2) and TRBJ2-1, with 9 bases matching TRBD2. The CDR3 totals 16 residues. CDR1 is LGHDT, CDR2 YNNKEL, per germline (reference sequence). CDR3 coding DNA: TGTCCCCCCACCCACGCCGCGGGGGGGGTCTACAATGAGCAGTTCTTC. This codes for CPPTHAAGGVYNEQFF.

This chain joins TRBV19 and TRBJ1-2, with D unresolved. Germline loops: CDR1 LNHDA, CDR2 SQIVND (reference sequence). Deletions cut 7 bases from V and 2 bases from J, with 14 bases between. The CDR3 totals 14 residues. The CDR3 loop is CASNLGGRNYGYTF. In DNA, the CDR3 is TGTGCCAGTAACCTGGGAGGGAGAAACTATGGCTACACCTTC.

This clone has just one count. The chain uses TRBV19 and TRBJ2-7; perhaps TRBD1 as D (6 bases). The CDR3 has 14 amino acids. V shed 1 base and J shed 3 bases, with 10 bases lying between them. Germline V gives CDR1 LNHDA, CDR2 SQIVND (reference sequence). CDR3 sequence: CASSIGTEGYEQYF. Here the CDR3 DNA reads TGTGCCAGTAGTATAGGGACAGAGGGCTACGAGCAGTACTTC.

This sequence joins TRBV5-1 and TRBJ1-1, with no clear D. CDR3 length equals 13 residues. The germline V and J ends were trimmed by 2 bases and 4 bases, with 9 bases remaining between them. Germline-derived CDR1 and CDR2 are SGHRS and YFSETQ. The DNA for the CDR3 is TGCGCCAGCAGCTTCGGCGGAGGCACTGAAGCTTTCTTT. Its translation: CASSFGGGTEAFF.

The J gene is TRBJ2-4, the V gene TRBV19, with TRBD1 matching 8 bases. V lost 7 bases and J lost 1; bases outside the gene matches: 3. CDR1 LNHDA and CDR2 SQIVND come from the germline V gene (reference sequence). There are 14 residues in the CDR3. This chain's CDR3 is CASIPGGAKNIQYF. The CDR3 DNA sequence: TGTGCCAGTATCCCAGGGGGCGCCAAAAACATTCAGTACTTC.

The chain carries TRBV6-5 and TRBJ1-2, with TRBD1 matching over 7 bases. The CDR3 has 14 residues. The V gene's germline CDR1 is MNHEY and CDR2 SVGAGI. V gave up 7 bases and J gave up 2 bases; unmatched junction bases: 7. CDR3: CASIAPGQNYGYTF. The CDR3 DNA follows: TGTGCCAGCATCGCACCGGGACAGAACTATGGCTACACCTTC.